A single sample gave rise to the 9 T cell receptor beta chains below, sequenced in a study of beta chain features in type 1 diabetes. TCRB transcripts that were expressed got sequenced, as all of the isolated RNA had been reverse transcribed. The assay was immunoSEQ multiplex PCR, and TCRdb's table has in-frame clones only and misses some. Among around 260,000 clones, around 22% were seen once, and the ten largest hold roughly 0.011%. The study's findings and limits: Moderate yet significant TCRB CDR3 shortening was seen in Type 1 diabetes patients in all four CD4+ subsets.

No antigen has been assigned to these receptors. The sample was naive CD4+ T cells from blood. The receptors derive from a woman in her 30s with type 1 diabetes.

This clone was observed once. The chain joins TRBV9 to TRBJ2-1, with 9 bases matching TRBD2. Germline loops: CDR1 SGDLS, CDR2 YYNGEE. CDR3 size: 15 residues. J was trimmed by 9 bases and V by 3 bases; bases with no gene match: 10. The CDR3: CASSAGLGGRGEQFF. CDR3 DNA sequence: TGTGCCAGCAGCGCGGGACTAGGCGGGAGGGGTGAGCAGTTCTTC.

This clone was counted between two and nine times. The chain employs TRBV2 and TRBJ1-1; D is unresolved. V lost 2 bases, J lost 10 bases, and 8 bases lay in between. Looked up from germline, CDR1 is SNHLY and CDR2 is FYNNEI. The CDR3 sequence is 11 residues long. The CDR3 DNA is TGTGCCAGCAGTGAACTTGAGTCAGCTTTCTTT. Its protein product is CASSELESAFF.

The chain employs TRBV29-1 and TRBJ2-7, with a weak D call TRBD1 (5 bases). Trimming left V 1 base short and J 6 bases short, with 13 bases between. The germline V gene has CDR1 SQVTM and CDR2 ANQGSEA. The CDR3 totals 13 residues. The CDR3 bases are TGCAGCGTTGAAGTTCAGGGAACGGGCGAGCAGTACTTC. The encoded protein is CSVEVQGTGEQYF.

V and J are TRBV6-5 and TRBJ2-4; TRBD2 matches 12 bases. Germline-derived CDR1 and CDR2 are MNHEY and SVGAGI. The trim removed 3 bases at V and 6 bases at J, leaving 3 bases unmatched. The CDR3 spans 15 residues. In DNA form, the CDR3 reads TGTGCCAGCAGTTATGGACTAGCGGGACTAAACATTCAGTACTTC. Protein: CASSYGLAGLNIQYF.

In its sample, this clone was seen a few times. The rearrangement uses TRBV28 and TRBJ2-4, with 7 nucleotides matching TRBD1. Germline values: CDR1 MDHEN, CDR2 SYDVKM. V lost 6 bases, J lost 0 bases, and 11 bases stayed unmatched. The CDR3 runs 17 residues. The CDR3 here is CASRETQGKVAKNIQYF. For the CDR3, the DNA is TGTGCCAGCAGGGAAACACAGGGGAAAGTAGCCAAAAACATTCAGTACTTC. Filled out from reference TRBV28 and TRBJ2-4, the complete variable domain reads DVKVTQSSRYLVKRTGEKVFLECVQDMDHENMFWYRQDPGLGLRLIYFSYDVKMKEKGDIPEGYSVSREKKERFSLILESASTNQTSMYLCASRETQGKVAKNIQYFGAGTRLSVL.

This clone turned up a few times. This chain connects TRBV15 to TRBJ2-7; 8 bases are a match to TRBD1. CDR1 and CDR2 (germline): LNHNV, YYDKDF (reference sequence). The CDR3 runs 18 residues. The ends lost 2 bases at V and 3 bases at J; junction bases unmatched: 15. The CDR3 sequence: CATSRLAGGQADFYEQYF. Here the CDR3 DNA reads TGTGCCACCAGCAGACTTGCAGGGGGACAGGCCGATTTCTACGAGCAGTACTTC.

This clone occurred a few times. V usage is TRBV30 and J usage is TRBJ2-7; possible D gene TRBD2, 6 bases. Trimming removed 0 bases from V and 9 bases from J, with 9 bases in between. Germline lookup yields CDR1 GTSNPN and CDR2 SVGIG (reference sequence). The CDR3 contains 11 residues. CDR3 nucleotide sequence: TGTGCCTGGAGTGTAGCAGCGGGGCAGTACTTC. It encodes CAWSVAAGQYF.

This clone was picked up a small number of times. The genes are TRBV4-1 and TRBJ2-7; D possibly corresponds to TRBD2 (5 bases). The CDR3 loop spans 18 amino acids. Trimming left V 1 base short and J 0 bases short, with 19 bases between. CDR1 is MGHRA and CDR2 is YSYEKL in the germline V gene. The CDR3 sequence: CASSQARIGGTSSYEQYF. In DNA form, the CDR3 reads TGCGCCAGCAGCCAAGCCCGAATAGGAGGCACTAGCTCCTACGAGCAGTACTTC.

This clone has just a few counts. The CDR3 is CASQGASGNTIYF. DNA for the CDR3: TGTGCCAGCCAGGGGGCAAGTGGAAACACCATATATTTT. The rearrangement joins TRBV28 to TRBJ1-3, with 8 bases fitting TRBD1. V trimming: 8 bases; J trimming: 3 bases; junction bases outside the gene matches: 3. This CDR3 has 13 amino acids. CDR1 is MDHEN, CDR2 SYDVKM, per germline. Supplemented by reference TRBV28 and TRBJ1-3, the full variable domain reads DVKVTQSSRYLVKRTGEKVFLECVQDMDHENMFWYRQDPGLGLRLIYFSYDVKMKEKGDIPEGYSVSREKKERFSLILESASTNQTSMYLCASQGASGNTIYFGEGSWLTVV.